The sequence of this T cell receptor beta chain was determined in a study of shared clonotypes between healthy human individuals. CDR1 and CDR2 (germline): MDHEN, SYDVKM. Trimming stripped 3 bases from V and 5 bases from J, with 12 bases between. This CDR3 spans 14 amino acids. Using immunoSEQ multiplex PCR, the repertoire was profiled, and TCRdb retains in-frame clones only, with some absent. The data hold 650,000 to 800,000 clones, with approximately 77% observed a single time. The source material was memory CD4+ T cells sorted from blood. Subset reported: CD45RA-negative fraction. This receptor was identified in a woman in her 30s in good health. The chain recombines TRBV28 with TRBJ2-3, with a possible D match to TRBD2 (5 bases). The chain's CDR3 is CASSLPLLVDTQYF. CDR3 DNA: TGTGCCAGCAGTTTGCCTCTACTAGTAGATACGCAGTATTTT.